The present entry profiles one T cell receptor beta chain with its context. Its specificity is unknown. Germline V lookup: CDR1 SGHTA, CDR2 FQGNSA. Between the trimmed V and J ends, which lost 1 base and 4 bases, there was a span of 12 bases. The CDR3 spans 15 residues. These data originate in a study of glioma-infiltrating T cells. TCR alpha and beta CDR3 regions were amplified from RNA using iRepertoire nested multiplex PCR. Input was roughly 85-400 ng of tissue mRNA or PBMC total RNA. From the multiplex PCR reads, TCRdb called clonotypes with MiXCR, one entry per CDR3 protein. This repertoire shows under 200,000 distinct CDR3 sequences, over 40% found once; its top ten account for 4% to 6.5%. Study outcomes and limitations: Only very few CDR3 sequences appeared in both tissue and blood. Above-expected tissue-blood divergence occurred in all gliomas, most in low-grade ones.

This TCR was recovered from a human donor with low-grade glioma or glioblastoma, undergoing nonglioma brain surgery, or in good health (not recorded which). Sequencing was carried out using glioma tissue, nonneoplastic brain tissue, or PBMCs (not recorded which). The chain is built from TRBV7-2 and TRBJ2-3, with unresolved D. The CDR3 region has the DNA TGTGCCAGCAGCTTAGGATTCCAGGCCGCAGATACGCAGTATTTT. Encoded protein: CASSLGFQAADTQYF.